The clone carrying this T cell receptor beta chain turned up a few times. What it binds is not known. This sample was included in a study of cytomegalovirus exposure and HLA in healthy donors. Study information: Approximately 200 million T cells yielded 100 million or so unique TCR beta sequences in earlier analysis. Study-wide results and caveats: Researchers reportedly found TCR beta sequences accurately predicted most subjects' HLA-A and HLA-B alleles. Later analysis indicated greater clonal expansion among HLA-associated TCR beta chains than among equally common other chains.

The PCR was carried out with 60 Vbeta primers and 13 Jbeta primers. TCRdb's table, derived via immunoSEQ multiplex PCR, lists solely in-frame clones and lacks some. Of 60,000 to 75,000 clones listed, roughly two thirds are singletons. The germline V gene encodes CDR1 LNHDA and CDR2 SQIVND (reference sequence). The trim removed 0 bases at V and 2 bases at J, leaving 6 bases unmatched. The CDR3 loop spans 17 amino acids. The chain has TRBV19 and TRBJ2-1, with 8 positions matching TRBD2. Sequencing was carried out using PBMCs. The sequence was collected from a man over 45 in good health and CMV-seronegative. As DNA, the CDR3 is TGTGCCAGTAGTATAGAGGACCCGGGGGGGCCCTACAATGAGCAGTTCTTC. This gives the protein CASSIEDPGGPYNEQFF.